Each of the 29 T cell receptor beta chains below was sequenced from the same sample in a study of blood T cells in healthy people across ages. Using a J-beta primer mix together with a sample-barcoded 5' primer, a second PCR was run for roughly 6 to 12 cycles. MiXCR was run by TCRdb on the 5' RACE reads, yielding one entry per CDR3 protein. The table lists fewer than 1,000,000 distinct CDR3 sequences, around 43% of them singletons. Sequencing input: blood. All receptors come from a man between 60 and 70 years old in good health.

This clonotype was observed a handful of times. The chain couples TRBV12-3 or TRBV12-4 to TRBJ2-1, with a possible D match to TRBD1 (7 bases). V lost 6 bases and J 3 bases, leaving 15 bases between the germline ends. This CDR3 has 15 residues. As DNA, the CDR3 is TGTGCCAGCAGCGAGGGGGGACAGAGCTACAATGAGCAGTTCTTC. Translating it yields CASSEGGQSYNEQFF.

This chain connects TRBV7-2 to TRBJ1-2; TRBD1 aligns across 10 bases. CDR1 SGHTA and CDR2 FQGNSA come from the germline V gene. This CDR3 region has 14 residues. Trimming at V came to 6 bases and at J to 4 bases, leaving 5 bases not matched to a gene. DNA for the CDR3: TGTGCCAGCAGGACGGGACAGGGGAGCTATGGCTACACCTTC. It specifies CASRTGQGSYGYTF.

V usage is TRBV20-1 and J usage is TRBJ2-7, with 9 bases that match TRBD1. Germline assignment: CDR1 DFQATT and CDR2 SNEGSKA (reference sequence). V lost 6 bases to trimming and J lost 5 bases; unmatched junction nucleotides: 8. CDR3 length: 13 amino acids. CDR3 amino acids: CSARRTGANEQYF. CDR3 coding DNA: TGCAGTGCCCGCCGGACAGGGGCGAACGAGCAGTACTTC.

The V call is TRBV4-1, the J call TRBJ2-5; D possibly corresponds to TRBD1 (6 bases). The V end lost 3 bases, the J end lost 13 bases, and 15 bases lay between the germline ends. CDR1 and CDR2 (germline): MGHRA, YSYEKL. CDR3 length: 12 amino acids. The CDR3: CASSHLRGVLYF. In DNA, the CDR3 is TGCGCCAGCAGCCATCTCAGGGGCGTTCTGTACTTC.

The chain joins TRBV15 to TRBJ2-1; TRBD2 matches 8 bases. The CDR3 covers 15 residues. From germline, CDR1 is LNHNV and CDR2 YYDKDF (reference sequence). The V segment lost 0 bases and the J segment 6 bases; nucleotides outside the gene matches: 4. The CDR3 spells CATSRDREGPNEQFF. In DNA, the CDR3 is TGTGCCACCAGCAGAGACCGGGAGGGACCCAATGAGCAGTTCTTC.

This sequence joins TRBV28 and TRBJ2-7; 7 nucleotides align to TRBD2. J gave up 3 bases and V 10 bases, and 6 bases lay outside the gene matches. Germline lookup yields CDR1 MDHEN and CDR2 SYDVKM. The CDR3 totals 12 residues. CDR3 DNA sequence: TGTGCCACCACTGGGAGGGGCTACGAGCAGTACTTC. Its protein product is CATTGRGYEQYF.

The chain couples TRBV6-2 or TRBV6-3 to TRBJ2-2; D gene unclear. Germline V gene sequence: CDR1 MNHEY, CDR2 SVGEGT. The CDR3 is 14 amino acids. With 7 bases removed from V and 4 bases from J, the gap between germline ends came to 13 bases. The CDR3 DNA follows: TGTGCCAGCAACCTAGTTCGAGGCACCGGGGAGCTGTTTTTT. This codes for CASNLVRGTGELFF.

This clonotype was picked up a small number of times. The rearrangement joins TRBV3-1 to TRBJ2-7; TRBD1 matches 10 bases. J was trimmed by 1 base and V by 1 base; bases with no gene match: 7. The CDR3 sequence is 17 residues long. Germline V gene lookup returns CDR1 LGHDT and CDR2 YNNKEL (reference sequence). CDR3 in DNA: TGTGCCAGCAGCCAAGGACCTCGGGACAGGGGATCCTACGAGCAGTACTTC. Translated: CASSQGPRDRGSYEQYF.

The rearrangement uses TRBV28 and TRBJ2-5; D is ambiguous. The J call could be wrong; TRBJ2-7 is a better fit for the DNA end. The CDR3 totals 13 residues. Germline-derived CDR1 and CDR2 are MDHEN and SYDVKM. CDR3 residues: CASSFGETYEQYF. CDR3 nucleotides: TGTGCCAGCAGTTTTGGAGAAACCTACGAGCAGTACTTC.

CDR3 DNA sequence: TGTGCCAGCAGTCCGCAGAATTACGGCACAGATACGCAGTATTTT. It encodes CASSPQNYGTDTQYF. The genes are TRBV6-5 and TRBJ2-3; D remains unclear. The CDR3 has 15 residues. Germline CDR1 is MNHEY and CDR2 is SVGAGI. With 5 bases removed from V and 1 base from J, the gap between germline ends came to 13 bases.

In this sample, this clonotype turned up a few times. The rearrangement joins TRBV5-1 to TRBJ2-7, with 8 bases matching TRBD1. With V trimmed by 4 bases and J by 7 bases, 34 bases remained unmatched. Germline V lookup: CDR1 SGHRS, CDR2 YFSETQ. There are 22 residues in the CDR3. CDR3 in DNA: TGCGCCAGCAGCAGTCCACACTTCATTCCCCCCCACCCCAGGGGGCCAGTACGTGAGCAGTACTTC. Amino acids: CASSSPHFIPPHPRGPVREQYF.

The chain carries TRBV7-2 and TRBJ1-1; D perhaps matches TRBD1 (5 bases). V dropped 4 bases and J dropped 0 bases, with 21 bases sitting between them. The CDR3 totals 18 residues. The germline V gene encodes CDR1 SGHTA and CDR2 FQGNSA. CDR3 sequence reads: CASSSDSGHRRLNTEAFF. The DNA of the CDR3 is TGTGCCAGCAGCTCAGACTCAGGACACCGAAGGTTGAACACTGAAGCTTTCTTT.

The chain's CDR3 is CASSLGAGGRTETQYF. As DNA, the CDR3 is TGTGCCAGCAGCTTGGGAGCAGGGGGCCGGACGGAGACCCAGTACTTC. This sequence joins TRBV7-3 and TRBJ2-5; 8 nucleotides match TRBD1. The V gene end was trimmed by 3 bases and the J gene end by 5 bases; junction bases not matched to a gene: 11. This CDR3 has 16 amino acids. Germline loops: CDR1 SGHTA, CDR2 FQGTGA. Complete variable domain (other parts from reference TRBV7-3 and TRBJ2-5): GAGVSQTPSNKVTEKGKYVELRCDPISGHTALYWYRQSLGQGPEFLIYFQGTGAADDSGLPNDRFFAVRPEGSVSTLKIQRTERGDSAVYLCASSLGAGGRTETQYFGPGTRLLVL.

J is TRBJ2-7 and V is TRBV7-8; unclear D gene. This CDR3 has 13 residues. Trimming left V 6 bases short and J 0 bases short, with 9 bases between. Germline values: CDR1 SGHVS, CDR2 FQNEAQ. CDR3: CASRDGNSYEQYF. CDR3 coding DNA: TGTGCCAGCAGGGACGGCAACTCCTACGAGCAGTACTTC.

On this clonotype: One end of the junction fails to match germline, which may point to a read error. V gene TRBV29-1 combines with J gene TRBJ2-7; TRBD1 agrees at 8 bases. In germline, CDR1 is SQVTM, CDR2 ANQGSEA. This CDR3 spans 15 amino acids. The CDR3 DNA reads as TGCAGCGTCGAGATTTCCAGGGGGCGCTTATACGAACAGTACTTC. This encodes CSVEISRGRLYEQYF.

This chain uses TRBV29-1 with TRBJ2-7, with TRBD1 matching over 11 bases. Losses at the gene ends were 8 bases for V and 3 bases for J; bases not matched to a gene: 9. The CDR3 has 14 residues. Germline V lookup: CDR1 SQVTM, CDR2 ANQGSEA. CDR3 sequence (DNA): TGCAGCTTCTCAACGGGGACAGGGGGCTACGAGCAGTACTTC. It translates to CSFSTGTGGYEQYF.

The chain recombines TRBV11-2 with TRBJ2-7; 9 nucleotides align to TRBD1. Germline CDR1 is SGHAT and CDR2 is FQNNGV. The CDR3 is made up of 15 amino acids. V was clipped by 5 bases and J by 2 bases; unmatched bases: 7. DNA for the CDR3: TGTGCCAGCAGCCCTCGCGGGACAGGGCCCTACGAGCAGTACTTC. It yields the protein CASSPRGTGPYEQYF.

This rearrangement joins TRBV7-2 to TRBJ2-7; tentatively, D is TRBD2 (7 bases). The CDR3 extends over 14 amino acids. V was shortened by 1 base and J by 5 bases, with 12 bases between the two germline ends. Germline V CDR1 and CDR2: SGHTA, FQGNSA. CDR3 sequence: CASSLVGGPDEQYF. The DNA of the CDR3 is TGTGCCAGCAGCTTAGTGGGGGGGCCTGACGAGCAGTACTTC.

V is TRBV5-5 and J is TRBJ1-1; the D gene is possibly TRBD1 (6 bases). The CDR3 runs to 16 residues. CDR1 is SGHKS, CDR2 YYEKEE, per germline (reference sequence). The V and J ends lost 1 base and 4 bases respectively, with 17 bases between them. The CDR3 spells CASSLTHRAFLTEAFF. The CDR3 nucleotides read TGTGCCAGCAGCTTGACCCACAGGGCGTTCCTCACTGAAGCTTTCTTT.

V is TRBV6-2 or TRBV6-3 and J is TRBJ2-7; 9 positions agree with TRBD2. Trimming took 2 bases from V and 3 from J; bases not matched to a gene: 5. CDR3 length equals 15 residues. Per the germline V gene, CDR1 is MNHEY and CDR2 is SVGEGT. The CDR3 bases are TGTGCCAGCAGTTACGGGCGGGGGGGCCTCTACGAGCAGTACTTC. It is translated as CASSYGRGGLYEQYF.

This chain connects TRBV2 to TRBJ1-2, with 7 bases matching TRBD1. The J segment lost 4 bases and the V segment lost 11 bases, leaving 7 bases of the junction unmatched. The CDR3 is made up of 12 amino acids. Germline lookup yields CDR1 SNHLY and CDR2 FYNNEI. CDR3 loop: CAGNEGAYGYTF. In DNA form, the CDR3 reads TGTGCCGGCAACGAGGGGGCCTATGGCTACACCTTC.

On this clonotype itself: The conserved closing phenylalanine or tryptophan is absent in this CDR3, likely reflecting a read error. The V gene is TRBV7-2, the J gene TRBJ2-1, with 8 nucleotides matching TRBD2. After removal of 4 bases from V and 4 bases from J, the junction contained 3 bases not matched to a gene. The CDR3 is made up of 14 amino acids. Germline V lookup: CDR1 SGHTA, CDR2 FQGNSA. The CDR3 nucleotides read TGTGCCAGCAGCTCTCAGCGGGGGTACAATGAGCAGTTCTCC. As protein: CASSSQRGYNEQFS.

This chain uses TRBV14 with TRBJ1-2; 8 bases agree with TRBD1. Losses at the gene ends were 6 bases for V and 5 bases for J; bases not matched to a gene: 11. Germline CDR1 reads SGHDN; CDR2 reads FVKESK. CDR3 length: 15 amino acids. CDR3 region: CASSPSDRVVYGYTF. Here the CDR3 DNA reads TGTGCCAGCAGTCCTTCGGACAGGGTGGTTTATGGCTACACCTTC.

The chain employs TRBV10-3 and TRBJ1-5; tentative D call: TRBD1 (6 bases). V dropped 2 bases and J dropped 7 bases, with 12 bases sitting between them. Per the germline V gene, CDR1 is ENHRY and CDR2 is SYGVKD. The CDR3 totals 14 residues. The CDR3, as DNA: TGTGCCATCAGTGAGAGGGAGGGGGGCCAGCCCCAGCATTTT. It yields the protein CAISEREGGQPQHF.

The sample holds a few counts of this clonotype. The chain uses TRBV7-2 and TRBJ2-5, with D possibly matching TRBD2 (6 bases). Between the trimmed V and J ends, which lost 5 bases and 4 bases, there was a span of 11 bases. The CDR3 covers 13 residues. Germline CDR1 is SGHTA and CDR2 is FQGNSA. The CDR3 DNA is TGTGCCAGCAGCGTTAACGGGGGAGAGACCCAGTACTTC. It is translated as CASSVNGGETQYF.

DNA of the CDR3: TGCGCCAGCAGCGGTGCCGCCGGGGGGGGTAGCACAGATACGCAGTATTTT. Translated: CASSGAAGGGSTDTQYF. The chain employs TRBV5-1 and TRBJ2-3, with 8 bases aligning to TRBD2. V lost 4 bases, J lost 0 bases, and 10 bases stayed unmatched. Germline V gene sequence: CDR1 SGHRS, CDR2 YFSETQ. The CDR3 is 17 amino acids.

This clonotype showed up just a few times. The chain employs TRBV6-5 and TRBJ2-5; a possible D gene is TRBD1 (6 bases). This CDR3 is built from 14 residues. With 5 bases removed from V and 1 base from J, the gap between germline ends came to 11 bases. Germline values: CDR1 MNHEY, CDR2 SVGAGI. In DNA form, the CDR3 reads TGTGCCAGCAGTATTCACAGGGCCCAAGAGACCCAGTACTTC. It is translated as CASSIHRAQETQYF.

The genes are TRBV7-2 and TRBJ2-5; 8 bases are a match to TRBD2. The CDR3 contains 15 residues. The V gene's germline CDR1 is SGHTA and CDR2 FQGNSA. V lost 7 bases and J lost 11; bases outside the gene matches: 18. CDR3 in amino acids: CASTQVAGSPTSQYF. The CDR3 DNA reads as TGTGCCAGCACACAGGTAGCGGGGAGTCCGACCTCGCAGTACTTC.

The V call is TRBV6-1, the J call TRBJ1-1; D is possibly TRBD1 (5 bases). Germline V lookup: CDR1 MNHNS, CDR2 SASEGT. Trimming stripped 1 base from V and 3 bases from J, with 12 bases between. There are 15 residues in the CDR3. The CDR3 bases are TGTGCCAGCAGTGAAGATCCCCAGGGAGACACTGAAGCTTTCTTT. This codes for CASSEDPQGDTEAFF.